The present T cell receptor beta chain was sequenced within a study of blood T cell repertoires in COVID-19. Study-level information: Spain, Italy and the United States supplied samples that represented acute and convalescent COVID-19. T cells, B-cell-depleted T cells, or PBMCs provided the cDNA or gDNA that served as material.

Profiling relied on immunoSEQ multiplex PCR, and the TCRdb table lists in-frame clones only, not all of them. In the table there are some 370,000 clones, around 87% of which are singletons. The CDR3 has 12 residues. Trimming took 3 bases from V and 8 from J, leaving 10 bases between them. The germline gives CDR1 SGDLS, CDR2 YYNGEE. The source of this sequence is a woman younger than 45 with COVID-19, enrolled during active disease. The chain has TRBV9 and TRBJ2-3, with unresolved D. Sequencing was performed on peripheral blood. The CDR3 spells CASSDQDSTQYF. DNA of the CDR3: TGTGCCAGCAGCGACCAAGACTCTACGCAGTATTTT.